This TCR beta chain appears in the sequencing data of a study of T-cell memory formation after mild COVID-19. Germline CDR1 is DFQATT and CDR2 is SNEGSKA (reference sequence). Trimming removed 6 bases from V and 11 bases from J, with 25 bases in between. This CDR3 is 14 amino acids long. After 5'RACE with constant-segment primers, TCR alpha and TCR beta cDNA libraries carrying sample barcodes and UMIs were obtained. MiXCR, applied by TCRdb to the 5' RACE reads, yields one record per CDR3 protein. This sample has about 150,000 distinct CDR3 sequences, with about 14% found just once. Findings of the study overall: In second-wave clones peaking day 37, SARS-CoV-2 specificity remained unconfirmed. Cross-reactive memory apparently joined, as some responding clones appeared in pre-infection memory. CD4/CD8 balance characterized clones contracting day 15 to 85, and CD4+ skew characterized later expanders.

In this sample, this clonotype turned up many times. Its antigen remains unknown. This TCR was sampled from an adult woman who had mild COVID-19 (a few samples of this study predate the infection). Cell type and time point are not known. Material for sequencing was PBMCs or a T cell subset sorted from them (not recorded which). The chain is built from TRBV20-1 and TRBJ1-1; D ambiguous. The CDR3 loop reads CSAPRIGRNSDAFF. CDR3 in DNA: TGCAGTGCGCCGAGGATAGGGCGAAACTCCGACGCTTTCTTT.